Listed below are T cell receptor beta chains from one sample, sequenced in a study of identical twins. TCRdb re-called the 5' RACE reads with MiXCR, one entry per CDR3 protein. The sample consists of about 1.7 million distinct CDR3 sequences, about 31% of them appearing once. The material sequenced was cord blood. The receptor set was obtained from a newborn girl in good health. Both conserved end residues are part of each CDR3. A D gene is named only where the DNA matches it firmly. The size field is filled for only some rows; it gives once, few, many or a size class.

size	V	D	J	CDR3	DNA
NA	TRBV24-1	TRBD2	TRBJ2-5	CATSDAGGETQYF	TGTGCCACCAGTGATGCGGGAGGAGAGACCCAGTACTTC
NA	TRBV5-4	NA	TRBJ1-1	CASSLAHGDTEAFF	TGTGCCAGCAGCTTGGCCCACGGGGACACTGAAGCTTTCTTT
NA	TRBV6-1	NA	TRBJ2-7	CASSERGKSSYEQYF	TGTGCCAGCAGTGAACGCGGGAAGAGCTCCTACGAGCAGTACTTC
few	TRBV24-1	TRBD2	TRBJ2-1	CATSESASGGSYNEQFF	TGTGCCACCAGTGAATCGGCTAGCGGGGGTTCCTACAATGAGCAGTTCTTC
few	TRBV4-2	TRBD2	TRBJ2-3	CASSLTSGTSRGTDTQYF	TGTGCCAGCAGCCTGACTAGCGGGACCTCAAGGGGCACAGATACGCAGTATTTT
NA	TRBV12-5	TRBD2	TRBJ2-7	CASGLVLSGRLDEQYF	TGTGCTAGTGGTTTGGTACTCAGCGGGAGGTTAGATGAGCAGTACTTC
NA	TRBV4-2	NA	TRBJ2-1	CASSQDLGRVSSYNEQFF	TGTGCCAGCAGCCAAGATCTGGGCCGGGTCAGCTCCTACAATGAGCAGTTCTTC
NA	TRBV10-3	NA	TRBJ2-1	CATGGGRVESYNEQFF	TGTGCCACAGGAGGAGGGAGAGTGGAGTCCTACAATGAGCAGTTCTTC
NA	TRBV18	NA	TRBJ2-6	CASSGLTVDLVSGANVLTF	TGTGCCAGCTCAGGCCTTACAGTGGACCTTGTCTCTGGGGCCAACGTCCTGACTTTC
few	TRBV29-1	NA	TRBJ2-1	CSGSPRGYNEQFF	TGCAGCGGTTCCCCCAGAGGGTACAATGAGCAGTTCTTC
NA	TRBV25-1	TRBD1	TRBJ1-4	CASSERTGAPTNEKLFF	TGTGCCAGCAGTGAAAGGACAGGGGCTCCAACTAATGAAAAACTGTTTTTT
NA	TRBV7-2	NA	TRBJ2-4	CVSSSGLAKNIQYF	TGTGTCAGCAGCTCGGGACTAGCCAAAAACATTCAGTACTTC
few	TRBV28	NA	TRBJ2-7	CASSFPTGLSYEQYF	TGTGCCAGCAGTTTCCCCACGGGGCTCTCCTACGAGCAGTACTTC
few	TRBV20-1	TRBD1	TRBJ1-5	CSTGGLGNQPQHF	TGTAGTACAGGGGGCTTAGGCAATCAGCCCCAGCATTTT
NA	TRBV5-1	NA	TRBJ2-7	CASTRTRGAQYEQYF	TGCGCCAGCACCCGGACTCGGGGGGCGCAATACGAGCAGTACTTC
NA	TRBV6-1	TRBD2	TRBJ2-3	CASTTSGPDTQYF	TGTGCCAGTACGACTAGCGGTCCAGATACGCAGTATTTT
NA	TRBV9	NA	TRBJ2-3	CASSVGAGWRTDTQYF	TGTGCCAGCAGCGTAGGCGCGGGGTGGAGGACAGATACGCAGTATTTT
few	TRBV27	NA	TRBJ2-1	CASRINRVPSYNEQFF	TGTGCCAGCAGAATAAACAGGGTGCCCTCCTACAATGAGCAGTTCTTC
NA	TRBV2	TRBD1	TRBJ2-5	CASRDRGAYVQYF	TGTGCCAGTCGGGACAGGGGTGCCTACGTGCAGTACTTC
NA	TRBV6-6	NA	TRBJ1-1	CASALPQNTEAFF	TGTGCCAGCGCTCTCCCACAGAACACTGAAGCTTTCTTT
NA	TRBV19	NA	TRBJ1-1	CASSIQGTEAFF	TGTGCCAGTAGTATCCAGGGCACTGAAGCTTTCTTT
few	TRBV12-3/TRBV12-4	NA	TRBJ2-1	CASSYEVGRQFF	TGTGCCAGCAGTTACGAGGTCGGAAGGCAGTTCTTC
few	TRBV7-2	TRBD2	TRBJ2-3	CASSPTSGPITDTQYF	TGTGCCAGCAGCCCTACTAGCGGGCCGATCACAGATACGCAGTATTTT
NA	TRBV20-1	TRBD1	TRBJ1-4	CSATQGGQEKLFF	TGCAGTGCTACACAAGGGGGACAGGAAAAACTGTTTTTT
few	TRBV28	NA	TRBJ2-7	CASSLAPSGYEQYF	TGTGCCAGCAGTCTTGCCCCCTCGGGGTACGAGCAGTACTTC
NA	TRBV18	NA	TRBJ2-7	CAGSPGGSSEQYF	TGTGCCGGCTCACCAGGTGGGAGCAGCGAGCAGTACTTC
few	TRBV5-4	NA	TRBJ2-1	CASSSFGGPSYNEQFF	TGTGCCAGCAGCTCCTTCGGGGGCCCATCCTACAATGAGCAGTTCTTC
many	TRBV28	TRBD1	TRBJ2-4	CASSGTGALLAKNIQYF	TGTGCCAGCAGTGGGACAGGTGCCTTATTAGCCAAAAACATTCAGTACTTC
NA	TRBV5-4	NA	TRBJ1-1	CASSQPGKRGGNTEAFF	TGTGCCAGCAGCCAACCCGGCAAAAGAGGTGGGAACACTGAAGCTTTCTTT
few	TRBV6-5	TRBD1	TRBJ2-7	CASSYRGPAYEQYF	TGTGCCAGCAGTTACAGGGGGCCCGCCTACGAGCAGTACTTC
few	TRBV18	NA	TRBJ2-5	CASSLGFRQETQYF	TGTGCCAGCTCCCTGGGATTTCGTCAAGAGACCCAGTACTTC
NA	TRBV2	NA	TRBJ1-1	CASSEAGIMNTEAFF	TGTGCCAGCAGTGAAGCAGGGATCATGAACACTGAAGCTTTCTTT
NA	TRBV19	TRBD1	TRBJ2-7	CASSIAVVGTGSYEQYF	TGTGCCAGTAGTATAGCGGTCGTGGGGACAGGTTCCTACGAGCAGTACTTC
NA	TRBV5-1	NA	TRBJ2-1	CASSPPAAPSYNEQFF	TGCGCCAGCAGCCCCCCAGCGGCCCCCTCCTACAATGAGCAGTTCTTC
NA	TRBV27	NA	TRBJ1-2	CASSPRGIGYGYTF	TGTGCCAGCAGCCCCAGAGGAATCGGGTATGGCTACACCTTC
NA	TRBV16	TRBD2	TRBJ2-7	CASSQLGLAGGPSSYEQYF	TGTGCCAGCAGCCAATTGGGACTAGCGGGAGGTCCCAGCTCCTACGAGCAGTACTTC
many	TRBV7-2	NA	TRBJ2-3	CASSLRGSDTQYF	TGTGCCAGCAGCTTACGAGGATCAGATACGCAGTATTTT
NA	TRBV6-2/TRBV6-3	NA	TRBJ1-4	CASSYSGTPYGKLFF	TGTGCCAGCAGTTACTCAGGGACCCCGTATGGAAAACTGTTTTTT
NA	TRBV29-1	NA	TRBJ2-3	CSVHRAGDTQYF	TGCAGCGTTCACAGGGCTGGAGATACGCAGTATTTT
NA	TRBV4-2	TRBD1	TRBJ1-5	CASSQDAHTGGNQPQHF	TGTGCCAGCAGCCAAGATGCACACACAGGGGGCAATCAGCCCCAGCATTTT
NA	TRBV4-2	NA	TRBJ1-1	CASSQGLRTTNTEAFF	TGTGCCAGCAGCCAAGGTTTGAGGACGACAAACACTGAAGCTTTCTTT
NA	TRBV20-1	TRBD2	TRBJ2-3	CSARSRTSGYTDTQYF	TGCAGTGCTAGATCCCGGACTAGCGGGTACACAGATACGCAGTATTTT
few	TRBV10-3	TRBD2	TRBJ2-3	CAISDPTSGTSTDTQYF	TGTGCCATCAGTGACCCCACTAGCGGGACTAGCACAGATACGCAGTATTTT
NA	TRBV13	NA	TRBJ2-7	CASSPGSRYEQYF	TGTGCCAGCAGCCCCGGGAGTCGGTACGAGCAGTACTTC
once	TRBV19	TRBD1	TRBJ1-1	CASCKQGDTEAFF	TGTGCCAGTTGCAAACAGGGGGACACTGAAGCTTTCTTT
few	TRBV7-9	NA	TRBJ1-3	CASSLTIRRNTIYF	TGTGCCAGCAGCTTAACTATTCGGCGAAACACCATATATTTT
NA	TRBV20-1	NA	TRBJ1-6	CSARGTTVYNSPPHF	TGCAGTGCTAGAGGGACGACAGTTTATAATTCACCCCCCCACTTT
NA	TRBV5-6	NA	TRBJ2-3	CASNLTTYFGDTQYF	TGTGCCAGCAACTTAACTACTTACTTTGGGGATACGCAGTATTTT
NA	TRBV20-1	TRBD2	TRBJ2-3	CSASRLAGLTDTQYF	TGCAGTGCTAGTAGACTAGCGGGACTCACAGATACGCAGTATTTT
NA	TRBV20-1	TRBD2	TRBJ2-7	CSAPRLAGGNNEQYF	TGCAGTGCGCCGCGACTAGCGGGGGGGAACAATGAGCAGTACTTC
NA	TRBV4-1	TRBD1	TRBJ1-5	CASSERDSPSNQPQHF	TGCGCCAGCAGCGAGAGGGACAGCCCAAGCAATCAGCCCCAGCATTTT
NA	TRBV29-1	TRBD1	TRBJ2-7	CSVDIGQGNYEQYF	TGCAGCGTTGACATCGGACAGGGTAACTACGAGCAGTACTTC